The T cell receptor (beta chain) under discussion was sequenced for a study of blood T cell repertoires in COVID-19. As for the study in general: Sources were T cells, B-cell-depleted T cells, or PBMCs; the material itself was cDNA or gDNA.

CDR1 and CDR2 (germline): SGHNT, YENEEA. This CDR3 region has 13 residues. Deletions cut 4 bases from V and 4 bases from J, with 10 bases between. Authors' methods: Scientists estimated how many nucleated cells there were by amplifying reference gene primers. This table comes from immunoSEQ multiplex PCR, and its TCRdb copy is limited to in-frame clones, with some not included. Clone size and V and J calls were adopted from that table, with D and trimming inferred from the DNA. The profile shows 25,000 to 35,000 clones, more than 60% of them singletons. The chain uses TRBV11-3 and TRBJ1-1; tentative D call: TRBD1 (5 bases). The sample comprised peripheral blood. The sequence was collected from a woman aged 70-85 years with active or convalescent COVID-19. CDR3 coding DNA: TGTGCCAGCAGCTGGGGGGGGAGCACTGAAGCTTTCTTT. It yields the protein CASSWGGSTEAFF.